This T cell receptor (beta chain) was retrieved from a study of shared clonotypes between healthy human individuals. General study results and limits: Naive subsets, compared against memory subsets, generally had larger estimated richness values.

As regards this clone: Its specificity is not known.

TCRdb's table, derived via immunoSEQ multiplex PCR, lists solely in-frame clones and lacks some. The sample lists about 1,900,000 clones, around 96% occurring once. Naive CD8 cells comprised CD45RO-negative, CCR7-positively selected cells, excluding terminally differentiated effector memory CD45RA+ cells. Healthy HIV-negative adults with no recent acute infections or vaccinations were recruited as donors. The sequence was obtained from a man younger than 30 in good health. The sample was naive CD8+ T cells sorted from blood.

For the CDR3, the DNA is TGTGCCAGCAGTGAAGCATTCAGGGGGGCTAATAATGAAAAACTGTTTTTT. The encoded protein is CASSEAFRGANNEKLFF. The V and J genes are TRBV2 and TRBJ1-4; 7 bases fit TRBD1. CDR3 length: 17 residues. V dropped 0 bases and J dropped 4; count of bases not matched to a gene: 8. The germline CDR1 and CDR2 sequences are SNHLY and FYNNEI.